The rows below give T cell receptor beta chains drawn from one sample of a study of memory B cells and T cells in multiple sclerosis. The antigens these receptors bind are not known. Using immunoSEQ multiplex PCR, the repertoire was profiled, and TCRdb retains in-frame clones only, with some absent. The sample holds approximately 12,000 clones, about four fifths seen once. Specimen: PBMCs from blood kept in culture. The origin of the receptors is a human donor with multiple sclerosis. The CDR3 runs from the conserved cysteine through the conserved F or W.

TRBJ2-7	TRBV6-1	CASSEGTGWEQYF
TRBJ2-7	TRBV30	CAWAPGGRTYEQYF
TRBJ2-7	TRBV7-8	CASSPRALGTYEQYF
TRBJ2-7	TRBV6-1	CASSVPGLAVAYEQYF
TRBJ2-7	TRBV28	CASTRGNLAGGMYEQYF
TRBJ2-3	TRBV10-1	CATSRTSGAPRPDTQYF
TRBJ2-2	TRBV6-5	CASSSTPGELFF
TRBJ1-2	TRBV19	CASSIRTSDGYTF
TRBJ2-5	TRBV7-9	CASSRGGETQYF
TRBJ1-5	TRBV5-8	CASSLEGRPNQPQHF
TRBJ1-2	TRBV27	CASCTKWQEPYGYTF
TRBJ2-3	TRBV10-1	CASSESRDTDTQYF
TRBJ1-2	TRBV27	CASSLLAGPYGYTF
TRBJ2-6	TRBV10-3	CAISDKVQGNGANVLTF
TRBJ2-7	TRBV28	CASSSLDSYEQYF
TRBJ1-1	TRBV10-1	CASSDQRNTEAFF
TRBJ2-1	TRBV30	CAWSAGTKNEQFF
TRBJ1-6	TRBV6-5	CASSYSGGGYNSPLHF
TRBJ2-7	TRBV6-6	CASRLTGGFYEQYF
TRBJ2-1	TRBV7-8	CASSKSGLAGGPGEQFF
TRBJ2-2	TRBV28	CASSLWVLAGGPGELFF
TRBJ1-1	TRBV19	CASSWAATEAFF
TRBJ2-7	TRBV6-6	CASRRLAGTYEQYF
TRBJ2-7	TRBV30	CAWSVTVGYEQYF
TRBJ1-3	TRBV28	CASSRDPQGNTIYF
TRBJ1-2	TRBV10-3	CAINVAPDYGYTF
TRBJ1-2	TRBV27	CASTTPGGHGYTF
TRBJ2-2	TRBV2	CASRGSGELFF
TRBJ2-5	TRBV28	CASSSRDTQETQYF
TRBJ1-1	TRBV19	CASEKGSTEAFF
TRBJ2-1	TRBV11-2	CASSLVGGSMLYNEQFF
TRBJ2-3	TRBV18	CASSPLQGTDTQYF
TRBJ2-2	TRBV7-2	CASSLRRPNTGELFF
TRBJ1-1	TRBV10-3	CAISPQGARSSGTEAFF
TRBJ2-5	TRBV6-5	CASRRGTGDFQYF
TRBJ1-6	TRBV19	CASSRPGGDSPLHF
TRBJ2-1	TRBV9	CASSVDPRGADNEQFF
TRBJ2-3	TRBV9	CASSVGRGTNTQYF
TRBJ1-5	TRBV2	CASSGNRVRGNQPQHF
TRBJ1-2	TRBV5-1	CASSSPGQGNEDSNYGYTF
TRBJ2-3	TRBV11-3	CASSFGGGGTDTQYF
TRBJ1-1	TRBV10-3	CAISENSNTEAFF
TRBJ2-7	TRBV25-1	CASSGGSYEQYF
TRBJ1-1	TRBV29-1	CSVDRTTNTEAFF